A selection of T cell receptor beta chains follows, all from one sample in a study of T-cell memory formation after mild COVID-19. TCRdb reanalysed the 5' RACE reads using MiXCR and keeps one entry per CDR3 protein. The sample lists roughly 110,000 distinct CDR3 sequences; 13% to 15% were seen once. The sequencing sample was made of PBMCs or a T cell subset sorted from them (not recorded which). Source of these receptors: a man aged 18-30 years who had mild COVID-19 (a few samples of this study predate the infection). Cell type and time point are not known. CDR3s leave out the opening cysteine and the closing phenylalanine or tryptophan. The D gene is left open where the match is weak.

d_call,v_call,cdr3_aa
.,TRBV7-9,ASSPGIDYEQY
TRBD1,TRBV7-8,ASSSRDSVNEAF
.,TRBV29-1,SVAGDSYEQY
TRBD2,TRBV6-5,ASSYSIGGGYNEQF
TRBD1,TRBV7-9,ASSWSGTEETQY
.,TRBV7-9,ASSFSGQPIYGYT
TRBD1,TRBV18,ASSPRTGFRSGANVLT
.,TRBV6-2/TRBV6-3,ATLMRGGGADTQY
.,TRBV4-3,ASSQDEGTAYNEQF
.,TRBV4-1,ASSHRTVGLNTEAF
.,TRBV7-9,ASSPLRGITYNEQF
TRBD1,TRBV29-1,SVRGTGPNQPQH
.,TRBV5-4,ASSPTGRKGQETQY
.,TRBV7-2,ASSPAYRETQY
.,TRBV2,ASRARGFYEQY
.,TRBV7-9,ASTFATGTWGYT
TRBD1,TRBV12-3/TRBV12-4,ASSSGQANYGYT
.,TRBV12-3/TRBV12-4,ASSPWTTQETQY
.,TRBV5-1,ASSLVGTTLNTEAF
TRBD1,TRBV7-2,ASGTGVYNSPLH
.,TRBV5-4,ASSSSVGSPLH